This TCR beta chain was documented in a study of shared clonotypes between healthy human individuals. The donor cohort consisted entirely of Caucasian adults residing in Nashville, Tennessee. Germline lookup yields CDR1 SGHRS and CDR2 YFSETQ. The CDR3 totals 15 residues. V trimming: 0 bases; J trimming: 2 bases; junction bases outside the gene matches: 3. The repertoire was sequenced with immunoSEQ multiplex PCR; TCRdb's copy has only in-frame clones and lacks some. The table shows about 490,000 clones, with roughly 80% occurring only once. The receptor's source is a woman aged 40 to 50 in good health. Some clones in this sample may be carry-over from other donors' samples. Source material: PBMCs. The genes are TRBV5-1 and TRBJ2-7; TRBD1 matches 9 bases. Here the CDR3 reads CASSLVDRGAYEQYF. For the CDR3, the DNA is TGCGCCAGCAGCTTGGTTGACAGGGGGGCCTACGAGCAGTACTTC.